Shown below are 19 T cell receptor beta chains from a single sample sequenced in a study of blood T cell repertoires in COVID-19. Using immunoSEQ multiplex PCR, the repertoire was profiled, and TCRdb retains in-frame clones only, with some absent. The sample records around 200,000 clones, less than 85% being singletons. Sequenced sample: peripheral blood. These receptors were collected from a man aged 45-60 years who had recovered from COVID-19.

The chain employs TRBV2 and TRBJ1-1, with D perhaps TRBD1 (6 bases). Germline CDR1 reads SNHLY; CDR2 reads FYNNEI. The CDR3 totals 14 residues. With 4 bases removed from V and 6 bases from J, the gap between germline ends came to 15 bases. The CDR3 nucleotides are TGTGCCAGCAGTGGACGAGGCGAGGGGGCTGAAGCTTTCTTT. It translates to CASSGRGEGAEAFF.

In nucleotides, the CDR3 is TGTGCCAGCAGCCAATACCCCGACAGGGGATCGGTTGGCTACACCTTC. This encodes CASSQYPDRGSVGYTF. The chain uses TRBV14 and TRBJ1-2, with TRBD1 identical over 8 bases. V trimming: 2 bases; J trimming: 7 bases; junction bases outside the gene matches: 12. The CDR3 length is 16 residues. Germline CDR1 and CDR2: SGHDN and FVKESK.

This clone has just a few counts. The chain combines TRBV19 with TRBJ2-2, with a weak D call TRBD1 (5 bases). Trimming stripped 6 bases from V and 2 bases from J, with 13 bases between. CDR3 size: 15 residues. CDR1 is LNHDA, CDR2 SQIVND, per germline (reference sequence). DNA of the CDR3: TGTGCCAGTAGAGGGCAGGGCCATAACACCGGGGAGCTGTTTTTT. The encoded protein is CASRGQGHNTGELFF.

The chain couples TRBV6-5 to TRBJ2-7; 9 nucleotides line up with TRBD1. This CDR3 spans 13 amino acids. CDR1 and CDR2 from the germline V gene are MNHEY and SVGAGI. Trimming cost V 10 bases and J 5 bases; bases outside gene matches: 9. Written as DNA, the CDR3 is TGTGCCACCTGGGGACAGGGTTTGGACGAGCAGTACTTC. Translating it yields CATWGQGLDEQYF.

The sample holds one count of this clone. V usage is TRBV5-8 and J usage is TRBJ1-1; no reliable D call. The CDR3 covers 11 residues. CDR1 is SGHTS, CDR2 YDEGEE, per germline. V was pared by 5 bases and J by 3 bases, with 5 bases between. The CDR3 region has the DNA TGTGCCAGCAGGGAGTACACTGAAGCTTTCTTT. It yields the protein CASREYTEAFF.

This clone was seen only once. The V and J genes are TRBV30 and TRBJ2-3; 15 bases are shared with TRBD2. This CDR3 has 15 residues. The V segment lost 3 bases and the J segment 3 bases; nucleotides outside the gene matches: 1. Looked up from germline, CDR1 is GTSNPN and CDR2 is SVGIG (reference sequence). CDR3: CAWRGTSGRTDTQYF. The CDR3 region has the DNA TGTGCCTGGAGGGGGACTAGCGGGAGGACAGATACGCAGTATTTT.

This clone was found once. This chain connects TRBV7-3 to TRBJ2-2, with 14 bases aligning to TRBD2. From germline, CDR1 is SGHTA and CDR2 FQGTGA. The J segment lost 4 bases and the V segment lost 2 bases, leaving 6 bases of the junction unmatched. CDR3 length equals 18 residues. CDR3 region: CASSLSSGTSGSTGELFF. CDR3 bases: TGTGCCAGCAGCTTATCATCCGGGACTAGCGGGAGCACCGGGGAGCTGTTTTTT.

The chain recombines TRBV11-1 with TRBJ2-7, with D possibly being TRBD1 (6 bases). The germline V and J ends were trimmed by 7 bases and 0 bases, with 13 bases remaining between them. Germline values: CDR1 SGHAT, CDR2 FQDESV (reference sequence). This CDR3 contains 14 residues. In DNA, the CDR3 is TGTGCCAGCAAACCGGGACATTCCTCCTACGAGCAGTACTTC. It yields the protein CASKPGHSSYEQYF.

This chain uses TRBV28 with TRBJ2-7; 7 bases fit TRBD2. V shed 3 bases and J 4 bases; nucleotides not matched to a gene: 6. The CDR3 has 14 amino acids. Germline V gives CDR1 MDHEN, CDR2 SYDVKM. For the CDR3, the DNA is TGTGCCAGCAGTTTCGGCGGGAGTAATTACGAGCAGTACTTC. Translated: CASSFGGSNYEQYF.

The rearrangement joins TRBV27 to TRBJ2-3; 8 nucleotides align to TRBD2. This CDR3 spans 13 amino acids. V shed 6 bases and J 1 base; nucleotides not matched to a gene: 0. Germline V gene data show CDR1 as MNHEY and CDR2 as SMNVEV (reference sequence). This CDR3 reads CASRTSGTDTQYF. The CDR3 DNA sequence: TGTGCCAGCAGGACTAGCGGCACAGATACGCAGTATTTT.

The chain has TRBV28 and TRBJ2-1; 12 bases are a match to TRBD2. The CDR3 totals 15 residues. Germline lookup yields CDR1 MDHEN and CDR2 SYDVKM. Trimming removed 6 bases from V and 7 bases from J; junction bases left unmatched: 7. The CDR3 DNA reads as TGTGCCAGCAGGCCAGGAGGACTAGCGGGGAATGAGCAGTTCTTC. It encodes CASRPGGLAGNEQFF.

V usage is TRBV23-1 and J usage is TRBJ2-7; the match to TRBD2 covers 11 bases. TRBV23-1 is an open reading frame whose function is uncertain. J was trimmed by 6 bases and V by 0 bases; bases with no gene match: 1. This CDR3 is built from 14 residues. The CDR3 DNA reads as TGCGCCAGCAGTCAATCACTAGCGGGAGTCGAGCAGTACTTC. Its translation is CASSQSLAGVEQYF.

This clone appeared a single time. The chain links TRBV19 to TRBJ2-1; D not certain. Germline values: CDR1 LNHDA, CDR2 SQIVND (reference sequence). The CDR3 has 13 amino acids. The V end lost 0 bases, the J end lost 13 bases, and 13 bases lay between the germline ends. The CDR3 protein is CASSIDPVIRQFF. CDR3 DNA sequence: TGTGCCAGTAGTATAGATCCGGTTATCCGCCAGTTCTTC.

The chain carries TRBV27 and TRBJ2-3; 12 bases are a match to TRBD1. Germline V CDR1 and CDR2: MNHEY, SMNVEV (reference sequence). V shed 4 bases and J 6 bases; nucleotides not matched to a gene: 8. The CDR3 totals 16 residues. The CDR3 DNA follows: TGTGCCAGCAGTTCGTCCGGGACAGGGGGCCGGGATACGCAGTATTTT. It codes for CASSSSGTGGRDTQYF.

The rearrangement joins TRBV10-3 to TRBJ2-2; the D is unclear. This CDR3 has 12 residues. The germline V and J ends were trimmed by 4 bases and 6 bases, with 6 bases remaining between them. CDR1 and CDR2 from the germline V gene are ENHRY and SYGVKD. Here the CDR3 DNA reads TGTGCCATCAGTGTAATGTCCGGGGAGCTGTTTTTT. Amino acids: CAISVMSGELFF.

This clone was observed many times. V is TRBV7-4 and J is TRBJ1-1; D unresolved. V lost 5 bases and J lost 1, with 8 bases in between. Germline CDR1 and CDR2: SGHVT and SQSDAQ. The CDR3 sequence is 13 residues long. CDR3 nucleotide sequence: TGTGCCAGCAGCCGTTGTAAGAACACTGAAGCTTTCTTT. Translated: CASSRCKNTEAFF.

The rearrangement links TRBV4-3 to TRBJ1-2; D remains ambiguous. V shed 1 base and J shed 8 bases, with 17 bases lying between them. The germline V gene encodes CDR1 LGHNA and CDR2 YSLEER. This CDR3 has 15 residues. The CDR3 spells CASSQGTLNAMGYTF. Here the CDR3 DNA reads TGCGCCAGCAGCCAAGGGACTCTTAACGCCATGGGCTACACCTTC.

This chain joins TRBV27 and TRBJ2-7; D perhaps matches TRBD1 (7 bases). Germline lookup yields CDR1 MNHEY and CDR2 SMNVEV (reference sequence). The V end lost 4 bases, the J end lost 3 bases, and 16 bases lay between the germline ends. The CDR3 is 15 residues long. This CDR3 is CASSWQGGVSYEQYF. The CDR3 coding sequence is TGTGCCAGCAGTTGGCAGGGGGGAGTAAGCTACGAGCAGTACTTC.

This chain joins TRBV7-9 and TRBJ1-4, with 10 bases matching TRBD1. With 5 bases clipped from V and 2 bases from J, the junction kept 5 bases outside the gene matches. Germline V gene sequence: CDR1 SEHNR, CDR2 FQNEAQ (reference sequence). The CDR3 has 16 residues. The CDR3 DNA is TGTGCCAGCAGCAAAGGACAGGGGGGTACTAATGAAAAACTGTTTTTT. Protein: CASSKGQGGTNEKLFF.